The TCR beta chain described here comes from a study of T cells in Graves' hyperthyroidism and ophthalmopathy. Study-level information: Sampling of peripheral blood happened at initial diagnosis, prior to any treatment. Findings and limits, study-wide: Prediction of ophthalmopathy progression came a median around 7.1 months pre-onset.

Ten or more counts support this clonotype. Its antigen remains unknown. Amplification of TCR beta CDR3 regions used RNA as the template. First-round RT-PCR with HTBI primers amplified the TCR CDR3 region. From the multiplex PCR reads, TCRdb called clonotypes with MiXCR, one entry per CDR3 protein. Of some 370,000 distinct CDR3 sequences in the sample, more than 12% were seen once. Germline loops: CDR1 SQVTM, CDR2 ANQGSEA. The CDR3 runs to 13 residues. The V gene lost 4 bases and the J gene lost 1 base, with 10 bases spanning the gap. The source of this sequence is a man aged 50-59 years with Graves' ophthalmopathy. Sequencing input: blood. The chain uses TRBV29-1 and TRBJ1-1; TRBD1 might be the D (5 bases). CDR3 in amino acids: CSVGGATNTEAFF. The CDR3 DNA reads as TGCAGCGTTGGCGGGGCCACGAACACTGAAGCTTTCTTT. The whole variable domain, filled in from reference TRBV29-1 and TRBJ1-1, reads SAVISQKPSRDICQRGTSLTIQCQVDSQVTMMFWYRQQPGQSLTLIATANQGSEATYESGFVIDKFPISRPNLTFSTLTVSNMSPEDSSIYLCSVGGATNTEAFFGQGTRLTVV.